What follows is one T cell receptor (beta chain) and its context. Per the original methods: Estimates of nucleated cell counts were drawn from the amplification of reference gene primers. Data came from immunoSEQ multiplex PCR; TCRdb stores just in-frame clones and leaves some out. That table is the source of V, J and clone size, and D and trimming were worked out from the DNA. The sample has roughly 100,000 clones, about 78% seen once. CDR1 and CDR2 from the germline V gene are SQVTM and ANQGSEA. This CDR3 contains 14 residues. Trimming left V 6 bases short and J 4 bases short, with 16 bases between. The sample originates from a study of blood T cell repertoires in COVID-19. Background on the study: The United States, Italy and Spain were the sources of the acute and convalescent COVID-19 samples. T cells, B-cell-depleted T cells, or PBMCs supplied cDNA or gDNA.

The receptor was isolated from a man aged 55 to 70 with active or convalescent COVID-19. Specimen: peripheral blood. The chain is built from TRBV29-1 and TRBJ2-1, with D possibly matching TRBD1 (6 bases). The CDR3 spells CSVTGIGGYNEQFF. In nucleotides, the CDR3 is TGCAGCGTCACAGGGATAGGTGGGTACAATGAGCAGTTCTTC.